The source of this T cell receptor (beta chain) is a study of CD8 T cell repertoires and HIV-1 epitope variants. Study background: T cells were stimulated with Twenty-five Gag and Nef peptides separately. Tested: three Gag epitope families, Nef HW9 and YT9. Study observations and caveats: The TAALDMSHF plasma variant had no responses, unlike KF9 (about five clonotypes) and HW9 (one). Beta chains alone show antigen proliferation, not cytokine profile or function.

The table came from immunoSEQ multiplex PCR; TCRdb's copy has only in-frame clones and leaves some out. The sample lists tens of thousands of clones; more than 65% were seen once. This CDR3 spans 15 amino acids. Trimming cost V 0 bases and J 7 bases; bases outside gene matches: 3. Germline values: CDR1 SGHTA, CDR2 FQGTGA. Regarding this clone: The antigen is undetermined.

Input material: uncultured baseline CD8+ T cells from peripheral blood mononuclear cells (PBMCs). J is TRBJ1-6 and V is TRBV7-3; 7 nucleotides agree with TRBD1. The source of this sequence is a male donor with HIV. The CDR3, as DNA: TGTGCCAGCAGCTTAACACAGGGGCTGAATTCACCCCTCCACTTT. It is translated as CASSLTQGLNSPLHF.